This record covers a single TCR beta chain. No antigen is known for it. This specimen belongs to a study of OX40 agonist ivuxolimab in advanced cancers. Background on the study: The mean age was roughly 60 years, ranging from 23 to 79, with around four fifths of participants male. Findings of the study overall: In general, CD8+ T cells held more expanded clones than CD4+ did, on average.

Repertoires were generated with immunoSEQ multiplex PCR, while TCRdb's copy carries only in-frame clones and drops some. Of about 36,000 clones listed, about three quarters were seen once; the top ten hold about a fifth. V shed 2 bases and J shed 5 bases, with 10 bases lying between them. This CDR3 is built from 14 residues. Per the germline V gene, CDR1 is SNHLY and CDR2 is FYNNEI. The source material was CD4+ or CD8+ T cells sorted from blood, sampled in a trial of the OX40 agonist ivuxolimab. The TCR was taken from an adult with an advanced solid tumor such as melanoma, head and neck, liver or kidney cancer. The V and J genes are TRBV2 and TRBJ2-1; the D is unclear. The CDR3 nucleotides are TGTGCCAGCAGTGAAACAGAGGAGAACAATGAGCAGTTCTTC. Protein product: CASSETEENNEQFF. Based on the CDR3 plus reference TRBV2 and TRBJ2-1, the full variable domain is EPEVTQTPSHQVTQMGQEVILRCVPISNHLYFYWYRQILGQKVEFLVSFYNNEISEKSEIFDDQFSVERPDGSNFTLKIRSTKLEDSAMYFCASSETEENNEQFFGPGTRLTVL.